A selection of T cell receptor beta chains follows, all from one sample in a study of cytomegalovirus exposure and HLA in healthy donors. The table came from immunoSEQ multiplex PCR; TCRdb's copy has only in-frame clones and leaves some out. This sample has around 270,000 clones, with about four fifths found just once. Sequencing input: PBMCs. The receptor source for this set is a girl aged 2 to 9 in good health and CMV-seronegative. Both conserved end residues are part of each CDR3. The order of the fields is D gene, J gene, V gene, clone size, CDR3 length, CDR3 protein, CDR3 DNA. The D gene is left open where the match is weak. The size entry is marked missing in some rows and otherwise reads once, few, many or a size class.

>-|TRBJ1-1|TRBV5-1|-|19
CASSLGGQGLSILNTEAFF
TGCGCCAGCAGCTTGGGTGGGCAGGGTCTTTCTATATTGAACACTGAAGCTTTCTTT
>-|TRBJ2-7|TRBV6-1|-|14
CASSDRRNPYEQYF
TGTGCCAGCAGTGACCGGCGGAACCCCTACGAGCAGTACTTC
>-|TRBJ2-7|TRBV10-3|-|13
CAICGSGCYEQYF
TGTGCCATCTGCGGTAGCGGCTGCTACGAGCAGTACTTC
>TRBD1|TRBJ1-2|TRBV5-1|few|15
CASSLGQQTFYGYTF
TGCGCCAGCAGCCTGGGACAGCAAACCTTCTATGGCTACACCTTC
>TRBD2|TRBJ2-3|TRBV4-2|-|15
CASSQQTSRTDTQYF
TGTGCCAGCAGCCAACAGACTAGCAGGACAGATACGCAGTATTTT
>-|TRBJ2-3|TRBV2|-|15
CASSERAPRTDTQYF
TGTGCCAGCAGTGAGAGGGCCCCACGCACAGATACGCAGTATTTT
>-|TRBJ2-1|TRBV2|-|11
CASSAGSEQFF
TGTGCCAGCAGTGCGGGGTCTGAGCAGTTCTTC
>-|TRBJ2-7|TRBV29-1|-|14
CSVEPSDRPYEQYF
TGCAGCGTTGAACCTTCCGACAGGCCCTACGAGCAGTACTTC
>TRBD1|TRBJ2-7|TRBV2|-|13
CAGADRGTYEQYF
TGTGCCGGAGCGGACAGGGGAACCTACGAGCAGTACTTC
>-|TRBJ2-3|TRBV7-9|-|16
CASSLTRTFSTDTQYF
TGTGCCAGCAGCTTAACGAGGACATTTAGCACAGATACGCAGTATTTT
>-|TRBJ2-7|TRBV10-2|-|16
CASSEFPRGRTYEQYF
TGCGCCAGCAGTGAGTTCCCACGAGGGCGCACCTACGAGCAGTACTTC
>-|TRBJ2-7|TRBV28|-|14
CASTPGGRAYEQYF
TGTGCCAGCACCCCGGGGGGCAGAGCCTACGAGCAGTACTTC
>-|TRBJ1-1|TRBV9|few|17
CASSVKSYTGGHTEAFF
TGTGCCAGCAGCGTAAAAAGCTATACCGGGGGACACACTGAAGCTTTCTTT
>TRBD1|TRBJ2-7|TRBV13|-|14
CASSLRTGSGEQYF
TGTGCCAGCAGCCTACGGACAGGGAGCGGCGAGCAGTACTTC
>-|TRBJ2-3|TRBV7-2|few|16
CASSRRGGWGTDTQYF
TGTGCCAGCAGCCGTCGAGGGGGATGGGGCACAGATACGCAGTATTTT
>TRBD2|TRBJ2-1|TRBV4-1|once|17
CASSRWTSGKNYNEQFF
TGCGCCAGCAGCCGTTGGACTAGCGGGAAGAACTACAATGAGCAGTTCTTC
>-|TRBJ2-7|TRBV5-1|-|13
CASSLLSRDEQYF
TGCGCCAGCAGCTTGCTATCACGTGACGAGCAGTACTTC
>-|TRBJ2-7|TRBV5-1|once|14
CASSLLGGSYEQYF
TGCGCCAGCAGCTTATTGGGGGGCTCCTACGAGCAGTACTTC
>-|TRBJ2-1|TRBV11-2|few|14
CASTPERILNEQFF
TGTGCCAGTACCCCCGAACGTATACTCAATGAGCAGTTCTTC
>-|TRBJ2-3|TRBV10-1|-|14
CASSEYRIGDTQYF
TGCGCCAGCAGTGAGTACAGGATCGGAGATACGCAGTATTTT
>-|TRBJ1-1|TRBV2|-|13
CASSEDTGTEAFF
TGTGCCAGCAGTGAGGACACAGGGACTGAAGCTTTCTTT
>TRBD2|TRBJ2-3|TRBV2|-|13
CASRQTGGDTQYF
TGTGCCAGCAGGCAAACGGGAGGAGATACGCAGTATTTT
>-|TRBJ2-1|TRBV7-9|-|16
CASSPIGLYNYNEQFF
TGTGCCAGCAGCCCTATTGGACTATACAATTACAATGAGCAGTTCTTC
>TRBD1|TRBJ1-6|TRBV5-1|-|15
CASSSTGEYNSPLHF
TGCGCCAGCAGCTCGACAGGGGAGTATAATTCACCCCTCCACTTT
>-|TRBJ1-2|TRBV30|-|17
CAWSVWRAGFLGDGYTF
TGTGCCTGGAGTGTATGGAGGGCAGGGTTTTTGGGGGATGGCTACACCTTC
>TRBD1|TRBJ1-5|TRBV4-1|-|15
CASSQGNRGFQPQHF
TGCGCCAGCAGCCAAGGGAACAGGGGATTTCAGCCCCAGCATTTT
>-|TRBJ2-7|TRBV7-2|-|15
CASRRLASSSYEQYF
TGTGCCAGCAGACGCCTAGCTTCAAGCTCCTACGAGCAGTACTTC
>TRBD1|TRBJ2-7|TRBV19|once|15
CASSIGDRDSYEQYF
TGTGCCAGTAGTATAGGGGACAGAGACTCCTACGAGCAGTACTTC
>TRBD2|TRBJ2-1|TRBV10-3|few|20
CAISEPKALYGRSSYNEQFF
TGTGCCATCAGTGAGCCGAAAGCCCTCTACGGGAGGAGCTCCTACAATGAGCAGTTCTTC
>-|TRBJ2-6|TRBV2|-|13
CAGADSGANVLTF
TGTGCCGGTGCAGATTCTGGGGCCAACGTCCTGACTTTC
>-|TRBJ1-5|TRBV6-6|few|15
CASSYSGQSNQPQHF
TGTGCCAGCAGTTACTCCGGACAGAGCAATCAGCCCCAGCATTTT
>-|TRBJ1-5|TRBV6-5|-|15
CASCPGGRQGQPQHF
TGTGCCAGCTGTCCGGGGGGCAGGCAGGGTCAGCCCCAGCATTTT
>-|TRBJ2-7|TRBV5-6|-|17
CASSHTSDFRGKREQYF
TGTGCCAGCAGTCATACGTCGGATTTCAGGGGAAAACGCGAGCAGTACTTC
>-|TRBJ2-5|TRBV25-1|-|16
CASSALTREDQETQYF
TGTGCCAGCAGTGCCCTCACCCGGGAAGATCAAGAGACCCAGTACTTC
>TRBD2|TRBJ2-7|TRBV6-1|few|15
CASSDVREGLDEQYF
TGTGCCAGCAGTGATGTAAGGGAGGGCCTCGACGAGCAGTACTTC
>-|TRBJ2-2|TRBV6-4|few|16
CASSDSPGGASGELFF
TGTGCCAGCAGTGACTCCCCGGGGGGCGCATCCGGGGAGCTGTTTTTT
>-|TRBJ1-5|TRBV5-5|-|13
CASTPLVDQPQHF
TGTGCCAGCACCCCGCTAGTAGATCAGCCCCAGCATTTT
>TRBD2|TRBJ2-1|TRBV6-5|-|14
CASSPGLAGVEQFF
TGTGCCAGCAGCCCCGGACTAGCGGGAGTGGAGCAGTTCTTC
>-|TRBJ2-3|TRBV5-4|-|14
CASASRGATDTQYF
TGTGCCAGCGCATCCCGGGGGGCGACAGATACGCAGTATTTT
>-|TRBJ2-1|TRBV2|-|14
CASSALGRYNEQFF
TGTGCCAGCAGTGCTCTGGGGCGGTACAATGAGCAGTTCTTC
>TRBD1|TRBJ2-7|TRBV7-9|-|15
CASSHPDRGKAEQYF
TGTGCCAGCAGCCACCCCGACAGGGGGAAGGCCGAGCAGTACTTC
>-|TRBJ2-7|TRBV2|-|13
CASNAGSLYEQYF
TGTGCCAGCAACGCAGGGTCGTTATACGAGCAGTACTTC
>-|TRBJ2-1|TRBV25-1|-|14
CASSKLGDYNEQFF
TGTGCCAGCAGTAAGCTAGGGGACTACAATGAGCAGTTCTTC
>-|TRBJ1-1|TRBV7-9|few|12
CASSTLNTEAFF
TGTGCCAGCAGCACTTTGAACACTGAAGCTTTCTTT
>-|TRBJ2-7|TRBV5-8|-|16
CASSSLITGHPYEQYF
TGTGCCAGCAGCTCACTCATTACCGGACACCCCTACGAGCAGTACTTC
>-|TRBJ1-3|TRBV2|-|17
CASTSIRPIFPGNTIYF
TGTGCCAGCACCTCTATCAGGCCTATCTTTCCCGGAAACACCATATATTTT
>TRBD2|TRBJ2-1|TRBV19|-|15
CASSTSGTSYNEQFF
TGTGCCAGTAGTACTAGCGGGACCTCCTACAATGAGCAGTTCTTC
>TRBD1|TRBJ1-5|TRBV28|-|14
CASSLQGASQPQHF
TGTGCCAGCAGTTTACAGGGGGCAAGTCAGCCCCAGCATTTT
>TRBD1|TRBJ2-4|TRBV10-3|-|17
CAISNPGQGLAKNIQYF
TGTGCCATCAGCAATCCGGGACAGGGATTAGCCAAAAACATTCAGTACTTC
>-|TRBJ1-1|TRBV5-1|-|15
CASSLAGGGGEWAFF
TGCGCCAGCAGCTTGGCCGGCGGAGGAGGGGAGTGGGCTTTCTTT
>TRBD1|TRBJ1-1|TRBV28|-|15
CASSLGTGGSAEAFF
TGTGCCAGCAGTTTGGGGACAGGGGGGTCGGCTGAAGCTTTCTTT
>-|TRBJ2-7|TRBV6-1|-|15
CASSLLAKGTYEQYF
TGTGCCAGCAGTCTCCTAGCAAAGGGAACCTACGAGCAGTACTTC
>TRBD1|TRBJ1-2|TRBV9|-|12
CASSGTGTGYTF
TGTGCCAGCAGCGGGACAGGGACCGGCTACACCTTC